A selection of T cell receptor beta chains follows, all from one sample in a study of glioma-infiltrating T cells after dendritic cell vaccination. Profiling relied on immunoSEQ multiplex PCR, and the TCRdb table lists in-frame clones only, not all of them. The sample lists about 65,000 clones, 86% occurring once. This specimen was blood, taken after dendritic cell vaccination. These receptors were collected from a human donor with glioblastoma. Both conserved end residues are part of each CDR3. Rows may omit the clone size; those that give it use once, few, many or a size class.

NA,TRBV5-1,TRBJ2-7,13,CASSIDRAYEQYF
NA,TRBV11-2,TRBJ2-7,13,CASSLLRGDEQYF
few,TRBV5-4,TRBJ1-5,14,CASSLDGKNQPQHF
NA,TRBV2,TRBJ1-5,15,CASSVEQRSNQPQHF
NA,TRBV7-2,TRBJ2-5,14,CASSLSGPRETQYF
few,TRBV30,TRBJ1-4,16,CAWRDRVTGANEKLFF
once,TRBV27,TRBJ2-7,16,CASSLARTGGAGEQYF
NA,TRBV7-2,TRBJ1-1,14,CASSLSYRGEVAFF
NA,TRBV11-2,TRBJ2-1,14,CASSIRDSQNEQFF
NA,TRBV27,TRBJ2-7,13,CASSSGQGEEQYF
NA,TRBV6-6,TRBJ1-5,15,CASRPTGGALQPQHF
NA,TRBV6-1,TRBJ1-1,12,CASRTGNTEAFF
NA,TRBV19,TRBJ2-2,15,CASRQSSANTGELFF
once,TRBV5-1,TRBJ2-5,15,CASSALQGDQETQYF
NA,TRBV30,TRBJ1-2,10,CASTGEGYTF
NA,TRBV5-8,TRBJ2-7,14,CASSRTDSSYEQYF